This is a list of T cell receptor beta chains from one sample in a study of Graves' ophthalmopathy and Graves' hyperthyroidism. MiXCR, applied by TCRdb to the multiplex PCR reads, yields one record per CDR3 protein. The top ten hold around half of the sample, which has 240,000 or so distinct CDR3 sequences, around 50% seen once. The source material was peripheral blood. The receptor source for this set is an adult man with Graves' ophthalmopathy. CDR3s include the opening cysteine and the closing phenylalanine or tryptophan. Fields, in order: V gene, J gene, CDR3 protein.

TRBV5-1	TRBJ2-7	CASHRGQGFYEQYF
TRBV29-1	TRBJ1-4	CSVADSPTNEKLFF
TRBV6-5	TRBJ1-1	CASSYSRVNTEAFF
TRBV20-1	TRBJ1-1	CSANSGAWYENTEAFF
TRBV20-1	TRBJ2-5	CSARDWGNQETQYF
TRBV6-5	TRBJ2-7	CASSLSPTAEQYF
TRBV24-1	TRBJ2-5	CATSRSPDTYQETQYF
TRBV9	TRBJ2-7	CASSPSGGIYEQYF
TRBV11-2	TRBJ2-7	CASSLGTAGEQYF
TRBV10-2	TRBJ2-5	CASSEYRLADRETQYF
TRBV14	TRBJ2-7	CASSSRALIHEQYF
TRBV2	TRBJ1-2	CASSEATGSDYGYTF
TRBV10-3	TRBJ2-7	CASSAGQGKYEQYF
TRBV20-1	TRBJ1-3	CSANSRPGNTIYF
TRBV28	TRBJ1-2	CASKGTGTYGYTF
TRBV29-1	TRBJ2-5	CSVSEGTGPQETQYF
TRBV7-9	TRBJ2-5	CASSLGDRGVQETQYF
TRBV7-9	TRBJ2-2	CASSLAGELFF
TRBV7-2	TRBJ2-2	CASSRGTGGTGELFF
TRBV2	TRBJ2-7	CASSAGWSYEQYF
TRBV19	TRBJ1-2	CASTQDNYGYTF
TRBV10-3	TRBJ1-5	CAISEGLDTSNQPQHF
TRBV6-2/TRBV6-3	TRBJ1-2	CASSSTRGRYTF
TRBV11-2	TRBJ1-2	CASTRGVTAGRGGYTF
TRBV3-1	TRBJ1-5	CASSPGTSEPQHF
TRBV12-3/TRBV12-4	TRBJ2-7	CASLDSLASYEQYF
TRBV9	TRBJ2-7	CASSQSLGGYEQYF
TRBV10-2	TRBJ1-6	CASSPGTDNSPLHF
TRBV10-3	TRBJ2-7	CASSPGEAGAHEQYF
TRBV5-4	TRBJ2-7	CASSPGRSENEQYF
TRBV12-3/TRBV12-4	TRBJ1-5	CASSAEGRQPQHF
TRBV2	TRBJ1-1	CASSQDREMNTEAFF
TRBV19	TRBJ1-3	CASIPRGPLSSGNTIYF
TRBV29-1	TRBJ2-7	CSGLEGNGEQYF
TRBV7-2	TRBJ2-6	CASRSSGANVLTF
TRBV10-3	TRBJ1-2	CASSPWTGEGFGYTF
TRBV20-1	TRBJ1-4	CSAPGTGAEKLFF
TRBV6-1	TRBJ1-2	CASRGGTGLNYGYTF
TRBV11-2	TRBJ2-6	CASSLGVPGANVLTF
TRBV29-1	TRBJ1-2	CSVPGQGAVGGYTF
TRBV7-9	TRBJ1-6	CASSLDRAGSPLHF
TRBV11-1	TRBJ1-4	CASRYGQGKTNEKLFF
TRBV7-2	TRBJ1-6	CASSQRPSAGGSSPLHF
TRBV29-1	TRBJ1-2	CSLGAGGGYTF
TRBV5-8	TRBJ1-6	CASSLGLLNSPLHF
TRBV29-1	TRBJ1-1	CLAGQGTGEAFF
TRBV5-1	TRBJ2-7	CASSLGVGTDYEQYF
TRBV2	TRBJ1-2	CASSETPDTRGYGYTF
TRBV10-3	TRBJ1-1	CAIGTRTTNTPIQAFF
TRBV5-1	TRBJ1-1	CASSLVGAAEAFF
TRBV12-5	TRBJ2-2	CASSIGLDGELFF
TRBV6-5	TRBJ2-7	CASSEEQGANYEQYF
TRBV24-1	TRBJ2-5	CATSGPGPGGPGETQYF
TRBV10-2	TRBJ1-5	CASSEARGLGQPQHF
TRBV7-2	TRBJ1-5	CASSLDRYMAQHF
TRBV2	TRBJ1-6	CASTEPRSPLHF